This TCR beta chain was recorded in a study of shared clonotypes between healthy human individuals. The protocol was immunoSEQ multiplex PCR, while the TCRdb copy is restricted to in-frame clones and leaves out a portion. The data show about 320,000 clones, about nine tenths seen once. The sequence was collected from a man in his late teens or twenties in good health. Sequences were obtained from memory CD8+ T cells sorted from blood. Subset given: CD45RO+ cells pooled with CCR7-negative TemRA cells.

The CDR3 region is CASSQTMTGGLVSKNIQYF. CDR3 bases: TGCGCCAGCAGCCAAACAATGACAGGGGGCCTTGTGAGCAAAAACATTCAGTACTTC. The chain is built from TRBV5-1 and TRBJ2-4, with 10 bases aligning to TRBD1. V gave up 4 bases and J gave up 3 bases; unmatched junction bases: 16. Germline CDR1 SGHRS, CDR2 YFSETQ. The CDR3 length is 19 residues.